These 31 T cell receptor beta chains were sequenced from one sample in a study of T cells in localized non-small cell lung cancer. Using immunoSEQ multiplex PCR, the repertoire was profiled, and TCRdb retains in-frame clones only, with some absent. In the table there are about 20,000 clones, around 86% of which are singletons. The sample here was PBMCs, taken before any cancer treatment. The receptors originated from a man aged 35 to 69 with stage II squamous cell lung carcinoma.

The V gene is TRBV12-5, the J gene TRBJ1-1; perhaps TRBD1 as D (5 bases). This CDR3 region has 14 residues. Per the germline V gene, CDR1 is LGHNT and CDR2 is FRNRAP. With 4 bases removed from V and 1 base from J, the gap between germline ends came to 10 bases. CDR3 residues: CASGWGTANTEAFF. The CDR3 coding sequence is TGTGCTAGTGGTTGGGGGACGGCGAACACTGAAGCTTTCTTT. The full variable domain, its missing parts supplied by reference TRBV12-5 and TRBJ1-1, is DARVTQTPRHKVTEMGQEVTMRCQPILGHNTVFWYRQTMMQGLELLAYFRNRAPLDDSGMPKDRFSAEMPDATLATLKIQPSEPRDSAVYFCASGWGTANTEAFFGQGTRLTVV.

This clone was seen a single time. The V call is TRBV7-6, the J call TRBJ2-4, with 8 bases fitting TRBD1. The CDR3 totals 14 residues. Trimming took 5 bases from V and 10 from J; bases not matched to a gene: 10. Per germline, CDR1 SGHVS and CDR2 FNYEAQ. The DNA for the CDR3 is TGTGCCAGCAGCGCTGGACAGGGCAAGCCGATTCAGTACTTC. This encodes CASSAGQGKPIQYF.

The CDR3 sequence: CASSSFSTDTQYF. The CDR3, as DNA: TGTGCCAGCAGCTCGTTTAGCACAGATACGCAGTATTTT. J is TRBJ2-3 and V is TRBV7-3; D gene unclear. Trimming took off 4 bases at V and 0 bases at J, with 5 bases between the two ends. The CDR3 length is 13 residues. Germline CDR1 is SGHTA and CDR2 is FQGTGA.

The rearrangement uses TRBV6-5 and TRBJ1-5; 7 bases are shared with TRBD1. In germline, CDR1 is MNHEY, CDR2 SVGAGI. The CDR3 is 15 residues long. Trimming removed 5 bases from V and 2 bases from J; junction bases left unmatched: 6. CDR3 nucleotides: TGTGCCAGCAGTCGGACAGGAGGCGGCAATCAGCCCCAGCATTTT. This gives the protein CASSRTGGGNQPQHF.

The chain combines TRBV2 with TRBJ2-3, with a possible D match to TRBD2 (6 bases). The CDR3 has 15 residues. V lost 7 bases and J lost 0, with 14 bases in between. The V gene's germline CDR1 is SNHLY and CDR2 FYNNEI. The CDR3, as DNA: TGTGCCAGCAATGTCGGCGGGGCTAGCACAGATACGCAGTATTTT. It encodes CASNVGGASTDTQYF.

The chain recombines TRBV5-1 with TRBJ2-3, with TRBD2 as a possible D gene (6 bases). The V end lost 0 bases, the J end lost 1 base, and 15 bases lay between the germline ends. This CDR3 has 17 residues. Germline V gives CDR1 SGHRS, CDR2 YFSETQ. The CDR3 loop is CASSLVAGPRGTDTQYF. CDR3 coding DNA: TGCGCCAGCAGCTTGGTGGCGGGGCCTCGGGGCACAGATACGCAGTATTTT. Full variable domain (missing parts from reference TRBV5-1 and TRBJ2-3): KAGVTQTPRYLIKTRGQQVTLSCSPISGHRSVSWYQQTPGQGLQFLFEYFSETQRNKGNFPGRFSGRQFSNSRSEMNVSTLELGDSALYLCASSLVAGPRGTDTQYFGPGTRLTVL.

The chain couples TRBV19 to TRBJ1-6, with 9 bases aligning to TRBD1. Germline V lookup: CDR1 LNHDA, CDR2 SQIVND (reference sequence). This CDR3 region has 14 residues. J lost 7 bases, V lost 7 bases, and 5 bases had no gene match. CDR3 in amino acids: CASNPDRGNSPLHF. The DNA of the CDR3 is TGTGCCAGTAATCCGGACAGGGGCAATTCACCCCTCCACTTT. The full variable domain, its missing parts supplied by reference TRBV19 and TRBJ1-6, is DGGITQSPKYLFRKEGQNVTLSCEQNLNHDAMYWYRQDPGQGLRLIYYSQIVNDFQKGDIAEGYSVSREKKESFPLTVTSAQKNPTAFYLCASNPDRGNSPLHFGNGTRLTVT.

This rearrangement joins TRBV7-3 to TRBJ1-1; D ambiguous. V gave up 2 bases and J gave up 1 base, with 8 bases separating them. The germline gives CDR1 SGHTA, CDR2 FQGTGA. This CDR3 has 14 amino acids. The CDR3 spells CASSLSPRNTEAFF. The CDR3 coding sequence is TGTGCCAGCAGCTTATCACCCAGGAACACTGAAGCTTTCTTT.

The chain joins TRBV19 to TRBJ2-7; TRBD2 agrees at 8 bases. V was clipped by 1 base and J by 3 bases; unmatched bases: 8. This CDR3 has 16 residues. CDR1 is LNHDA and CDR2 is SQIVND in the germline V gene (reference sequence). The CDR3 here is CASSIGSRLANYEQYF. The CDR3 DNA reads TGTGCCAGTAGTATAGGCTCTCGACTAGCGAACTACGAGCAGTACTTC.

This chain connects TRBV13 to TRBJ1-2; D may be TRBD1 (5 bases). Germline V lookup: CDR1 PRHDT, CDR2 FYEKMQ (reference sequence). The CDR3 covers 14 residues. Trimming took off 6 bases at V and 3 bases at J, with 14 bases between the two ends. The CDR3 reads CASRPRDPDYGYTF. The CDR3 DNA follows: TGTGCCAGCAGGCCCCGGGACCCAGACTATGGCTACACCTTC.

The chain employs TRBV28 and TRBJ1-1, with D possibly being TRBD1 (5 bases). The CDR3 runs 15 residues. Germline CDR1 is MDHEN and CDR2 is SYDVKM. V shed 2 bases and J shed 6 bases, with 16 bases lying between them. The CDR3, as DNA: TGTGCCAGCAGTTTAGTTGGGAGACAGAAGGCTGAAGCTTTCTTT. Residues: CASSLVGRQKAEAFF.

The V call is TRBV29-1, the J call TRBJ1-2, with D maybe TRBD1 (5 bases). The V and J ends lost 5 bases and 6 bases respectively, with 10 bases between them. Germline V gene data show CDR1 as SQVTM and CDR2 as ANQGSEA. The CDR3 is made up of 11 amino acids. CDR3 region: CSVYQGNGYTF. In DNA form, the CDR3 reads TGCAGCGTTTATCAGGGAAATGGCTACACCTTC. Full variable domain (remainder filled in from reference TRBV29-1 and TRBJ1-2): SAVISQKPSRDICQRGTSLTIQCQVDSQVTMMFWYRQQPGQSLTLIATANQGSEATYESGFVIDKFPISRPNLTFSTLTVSNMSPEDSSIYLCSVYQGNGYTFGSGTRLTVV.

This clone came up once. The chain is built from TRBV30 and TRBJ2-7; 10 bases align to TRBD2. CDR3 length equals 13 residues. CDR1 and CDR2 (germline): GTSNPN, SVGIG (reference sequence). V gave up 4 bases and J gave up 7 bases; unmatched junction bases: 7. In DNA, the CDR3 is TGTGCCTGGACTAGCGGGAGCCTGGGGGAGCAGTACTTC. Translating gives CAWTSGSLGEQYF.

This chain uses TRBV9 with TRBJ1-1, with a weak D call TRBD1 (5 bases). Trimming pared 0 bases from V and 3 bases from J, leaving 12 bases between. The CDR3 has 15 residues. Germline loops: CDR1 SGDLS, CDR2 YYNGEE. The CDR3 DNA reads TGTGCCAGCAGCGTAGAACCGACCAGGGACACTGAAGCTTTCTTT. Translated: CASSVEPTRDTEAFF.

V usage is TRBV19 and J usage is TRBJ1-4; D remains ambiguous. Germline CDR1 LNHDA, CDR2 SQIVND (reference sequence). The length of the CDR3 is 16 residues. Deletions cut 0 bases from V and 7 bases from J, with 15 bases between. The CDR3 protein is CASSIEIGGSSEKLFF. The CDR3 DNA follows: TGTGCCAGTAGTATAGAGATCGGAGGGAGCAGTGAAAAACTGTTTTTT.

The rearrangement joins TRBV10-3 to TRBJ2-2; TRBD2 aligns across 10 bases. The CDR3 is made up of 16 amino acids. The germline gives CDR1 ENHRY, CDR2 SYGVKD. V trimming: 4 bases; J trimming: 1 base; junction bases outside the gene matches: 3. In DNA form, the CDR3 reads TGTGCCATCAGTGGTACTAGCGGGGTGAACACCGGGGAGCTGTTTTTT. Amino acid sequence: CAISGTSGVNTGELFF.

The chain joins TRBV19 to TRBJ1-5, with D possibly matching TRBD1 (5 bases). This CDR3 has 15 residues. The V gene's germline CDR1 is LNHDA and CDR2 SQIVND (reference sequence). The V gene lost 6 bases and the J gene lost 0 bases, with 12 bases spanning the gap. As DNA, the CDR3 is TGTGCCAGTAGAGTTTGGGGGTTTAGCAATCAGCCCCAGCATTTT. Translating gives CASRVWGFSNQPQHF.

This chain uses TRBV4-3 with TRBJ1-4, with a tentative D call TRBD1 (6 bases). Germline CDR1 is LGHNA and CDR2 is YSLEER. This CDR3 contains 15 residues. Deletions cut 0 bases from V and 8 bases from J, with 13 bases between. The CDR3 sequence: CASSQEARGVEKLFF. In nucleotides, the CDR3 is TGCGCCAGCAGCCAAGAGGCCAGGGGAGTGGAAAAACTGTTTTTT.

The genes are TRBV30 and TRBJ1-1; D is ambiguous. The CDR3 is 11 amino acids. Germline CDR1 and CDR2: GTSNPN and SVGIG (reference sequence). Trimming shortened V by 1 base and J by 8 bases, and 8 bases separated the two germline ends. CDR3 sequence: CAWSAGGEAFF. The CDR3 nucleotides read TGTGCCTGGAGTGCAGGAGGGGAAGCTTTCTTT.

As regards this clone: No conserved phenylalanine or tryptophan ends this CDR3, so it is likely a read error. The V call is TRBV28, the J call TRBJ1-1; D possibly corresponds to TRBD1 (6 bases). Trimming took 5 bases from V and 1 from J, leaving 17 bases between them. The germline V gene encodes CDR1 MDHEN and CDR2 SYDVKM. This CDR3 has 16 residues. CDR3 sequence reads: CASSPPIGGQNTEAFL. The CDR3 nucleotides are TGTGCCAGCAGTCCGCCCATAGGGGGACAGAACACTGAAGCTTTCCTT.

The rearrangement joins TRBV7-2 to TRBJ1-5; D is possibly TRBD1 (6 bases). V lost 1 base and J lost 4, with 11 bases in between. Looked up from germline, CDR1 is SGHTA and CDR2 is FQGNSA. The CDR3 length is 15 residues. The CDR3 nucleotides read TGTGCCAGCAGCTTAGAACAGGGTTTGAATCAGCCCCAGCATTTT. Amino acid sequence: CASSLEQGLNQPQHF.

The rearrangement uses TRBV28 and TRBJ2-7; TRBD2 aligns across 12 bases. Germline-derived CDR1 and CDR2 are MDHEN and SYDVKM. CDR3 size: 15 residues. V dropped 2 bases and J dropped 6; count of bases not matched to a gene: 5. CDR3 DNA: TGTGCCAGCAGTTTAAATGGACTAGCGGGGAGCGAGCAGTACTTC. Encoded protein: CASSLNGLAGSEQYF.

The chain links TRBV9 to TRBJ1-2; TRBD1 is a possible D gene (5 bases). CDR3 size: 15 residues. The germline gives CDR1 SGDLS, CDR2 YYNGEE. Between the trimmed V and J ends, which lost 4 bases and 2 bases, there was a span of 15 bases. CDR3 DNA: TGTGCCAGCAGCCCGCTCGACAGTCCCAACTATGGCTACACCTTC. This codes for CASSPLDSPNYGYTF.

J is TRBJ1-1 and V is TRBV6-6; TRBD1 might be the D (6 bases). The CDR3 consists of 14 residues. Deletions cut 7 bases from V and 6 bases from J, with 18 bases between. Germline V gene lookup returns CDR1 MNHNY and CDR2 SVGAGI (reference sequence). The CDR3 loop reads CASIKGQSGAEAFF. CDR3 bases: TGTGCCAGCATTAAGGGACAATCCGGTGCTGAAGCTTTCTTT.

The chain recombines TRBV5-1 with TRBJ2-5; 7 bases agree with TRBD2. Germline V CDR1 and CDR2: SGHRS, YFSETQ. The V and J ends lost 7 bases and 5 bases, in that order; junction bases with no gene match: 11. This CDR3 has 14 residues. The CDR3 is CASQRDGRSETQYF. The CDR3 bases are TGCGCCAGCCAACGGGACGGGAGGTCTGAGACCCAGTACTTC.

V is TRBV27 and J is TRBJ1-2; D remains unclear. The CDR3 is made up of 15 amino acids. Between the trimmed V and J ends, which lost 6 bases and 2 bases, there was a span of 16 bases. CDR1 MNHEY and CDR2 SMNVEV come from the germline V gene (reference sequence). CDR3 sequence (DNA): TGTGCCAGCAGCCCGAGACCGGAGACAAACTATGGCTACACCTTC. Translation: CASSPRPETNYGYTF.

The chain links TRBV5-4 to TRBJ2-7; TRBD1 matches 11 bases. This CDR3 comprises 14 residues. Germline V gene lookup returns CDR1 SGHNT and CDR2 YYREEE (reference sequence). After removal of 5 bases from V and 3 bases from J, the junction contained 4 bases not matched to a gene. CDR3 amino acids: CASSLDRGLYEQYF. CDR3 nucleotide sequence: TGTGCCAGCAGTCTGGACAGGGGGCTCTACGAGCAGTACTTC.

The chain links TRBV27 to TRBJ2-3, with 11 bases matching TRBD2. Germline values: CDR1 MNHEY, CDR2 SMNVEV (reference sequence). V lost 2 bases and J lost 0; bases outside the gene matches: 7. This CDR3 contains 18 residues. The CDR3 nucleotides read TGTGCCAGCAGTTTAAGCCTAGCGGGGGGCTCTAGCACAGATACGCAGTATTTT. This encodes CASSLSLAGGSSTDTQYF.

The table lists this clone with a few counts. The chain uses TRBV6-5 and TRBJ1-2; weak D call: TRBD1 (5 bases). V was cut by 6 bases and J by 8 bases, with 10 bases left in between. This CDR3 is built from 11 residues. Germline values: CDR1 MNHEY, CDR2 SVGAGI. The DNA for the CDR3 is TGTGCCAGCAGGTCAGGGACGGGCTACACCTTC. Translation: CASRSGTGYTF.

The gene calls are TRBV7-3 and TRBJ1-3; a weak D match, TRBD1 (6 bases). This CDR3 is 15 amino acids long. V was cut by 4 bases and J by 0 bases, with 10 bases left in between. CDR1 SGHTA and CDR2 FQGTGA come from the germline V gene. DNA for the CDR3: TGTGCCAGCAGCTGGACAGCTGGCTCTGGAAACACCATATATTTT. Translated, it gives CASSWTAGSGNTIYF.

The chain combines TRBV11-3 with TRBJ2-1, with 8 bases aligning to TRBD2. The CDR3 runs 16 residues. Germline V gene data show CDR1 as SGHNT and CDR2 as YENEEA. J was trimmed by 5 bases and V by 0 bases; bases with no gene match: 6. The CDR3 reads CASSLDGGRRNNEQFF. The CDR3 DNA follows: TGTGCCAGCAGCTTAGATGGCGGGAGGAGAAACAATGAGCAGTTCTTC.